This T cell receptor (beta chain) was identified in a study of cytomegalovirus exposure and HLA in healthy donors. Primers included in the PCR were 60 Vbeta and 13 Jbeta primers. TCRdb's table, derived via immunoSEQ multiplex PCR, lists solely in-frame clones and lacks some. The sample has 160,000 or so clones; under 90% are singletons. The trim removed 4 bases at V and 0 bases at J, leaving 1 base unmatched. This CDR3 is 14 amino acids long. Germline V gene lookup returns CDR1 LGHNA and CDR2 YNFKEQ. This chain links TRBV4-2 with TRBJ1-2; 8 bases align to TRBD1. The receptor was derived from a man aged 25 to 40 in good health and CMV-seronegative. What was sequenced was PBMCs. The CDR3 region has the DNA TGTGCCAGCAGCCGGACAGGGACTAACTATGGCTACACCTTC. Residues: CASSRTGTNYGYTF.